This T cell receptor (beta chain) originates from a study of technical replicates of blood from several donors (TCRdb year 2017). Comments on this clone: No cognate antigen has been identified for it. Per-nucleotide qualities are absent, and no much larger clonotype sits a single base away.

Cut back by 2 bases and 4 bases, the V and J ends lie 13 bases apart. Based on the germline V gene, the CDR1 and CDR2 sequences are MNHNS and SASEGT. Inclusive of the bounding cysteine and phenylalanine, the CDR3 is 15 residues long. Only the CDR3 region is kept as DNA, spanning 45 bases read in frame from base 1. Library preparation used the immunoSEQ multiplex PCR assay. Imported from immuneACCESS, the table was reduced by TCRdb to in-frame sequences with V and J called. These copies leave out some clones; in studies compared against another copy, an unresolved V gene accounts for under half, and the cause of the remainder is not known. Here the sample has tens of thousands of clones; 90% to 95% occur a single time. The ten top clones hold about 0.35% of the sample.

The sequencing input was T cells isolated from PBMCs. The chain uses TRBV6-1 and TRBJ2-3; a tentative D call is TRBD1 (5 bases match). The sequence came from a human donor in good health. The CDR3 loop reads CASSELRAEADTQYF. The base sequence is TGTGCCAGCAGTGAACTCAGGGCTGAGGCAGATACGCAGTATTTT.